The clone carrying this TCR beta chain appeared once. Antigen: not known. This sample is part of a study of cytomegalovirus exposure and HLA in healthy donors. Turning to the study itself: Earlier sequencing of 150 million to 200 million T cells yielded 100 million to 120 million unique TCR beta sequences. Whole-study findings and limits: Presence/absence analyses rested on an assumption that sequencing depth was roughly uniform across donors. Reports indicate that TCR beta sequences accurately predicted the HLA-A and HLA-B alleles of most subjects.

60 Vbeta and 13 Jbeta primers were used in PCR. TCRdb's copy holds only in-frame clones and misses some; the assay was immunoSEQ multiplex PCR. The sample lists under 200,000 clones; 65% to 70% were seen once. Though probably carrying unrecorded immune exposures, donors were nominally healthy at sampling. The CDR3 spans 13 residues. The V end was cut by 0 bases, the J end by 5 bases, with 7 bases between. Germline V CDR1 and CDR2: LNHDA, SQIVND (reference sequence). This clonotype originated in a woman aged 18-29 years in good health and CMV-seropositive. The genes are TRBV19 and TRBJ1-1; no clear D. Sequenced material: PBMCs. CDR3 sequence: CASSIDLATEAFF. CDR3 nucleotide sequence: TGTGCCAGTAGTATAGATCTGGCAACTGAAGCTTTCTTT.